Listed below are T cell receptor beta chains from one sample, sequenced in a study of CD8+ T cells in alopecia areata. The method was immunoSEQ multiplex PCR; TCRdb's version includes in-frame clones alone and lacks a portion of them. This sample has 55,000 to 65,000 clones, with 44% found just once. Sequenced: NKG2D-low CD8+ T cells sorted from blood. The receptors here all came from a human donor with alopecia areata. The conserved cysteine and the conserved F or W are not part of the CDR3 here. The size field is filled for only some rows; it gives once, few, many or a size class.

>TRBV5-1|TRBJ1-1|.
ASSPGGLMNTEAF
>TRBV7-8|TRBJ1-2|.
ASSLASRATRYGYT
>TRBV21-1|TRBJ2-7|few
ASSKMGQAYEQY
>TRBV29-1|TRBJ2-1|.
SVTTGTGTDEQF
>TRBV28|TRBJ2-1|.
ASSHEHDNEQF
>TRBV4-3|TRBJ2-7|.
ASSQGIPRTLREQY
>TRBV6-6|TRBJ2-5|few
ASSLASWETQY
>TRBV4-2|TRBJ2-7|.
ASSPEVRYEQY
>TRBV28|TRBJ2-7|.
ASSSGLLTYEQY
>TRBV28|TRBJ2-7|few
ASSLGEQY
>TRBV2|TRBJ1-1|.
ASDRGPRGTEAL
>TRBV25-1|TRBJ1-1|.
ASSARYTPPEAF
>TRBV5-1|TRBJ1-3|.
ASSLESIAGNTIY
>TRBV5-1|TRBJ2-7|few
ASAGAGRSYEQY
>TRBV9|TRBJ2-3|.
ASSDSLSGRADTDTQY
>TRBV23-1|TRBJ2-2|.
ASSHPTVGRGELF
>TRBV9|TRBJ2-1|.
ASSARSGYNEQF
>TRBV29-1|TRBJ1-2|few
SVEGGLAVLGYT
>TRBV13|TRBJ2-2|.
ASSQAVRGPGELF
>TRBV4-3|TRBJ2-7|.
ASSQDFPTHEQY
>TRBV7-3|TRBJ2-1|.
ASSITGIRGNEQF
>TRBV27|TRBJ2-2|.
ASTLVGVSNTGELF
>TRBV7-9|TRBJ2-3|.
ASSGDSTDTQY
>TRBV27|TRBJ2-1|.
ASSRVRSEQF
>TRBV4-1|TRBJ1-4|few
ASSPLGSANEKLF
>TRBV28|TRBJ2-2|.
ASSPFGLNTGELF
>TRBV7-2|TRBJ2-1|.
ASSLAGGPYNEQF
>TRBV7-2|TRBJ2-1|few
ASSPGGGRYNEQF
>TRBV28|TRBJ2-1|.
ASSSYNEQF
>TRBV6-1|TRBJ2-1|.
ASSESGQRINEQF
>TRBV13|TRBJ1-5|.
ASSSGNRATQPQH
>TRBV9|TRBJ1-1|.
ASSAETGTVNTEAF
>TRBV13|TRBJ2-1|.
ASSHPGQRNYNEQF